This T cell receptor (beta chain) was recorded in a study of immune evolution from preneoplasia to lung adenocarcinoma. This clone was seen once. Its cognate antigen is unknown. With V trimmed by 3 bases and J by 6 bases, 9 bases remained unmatched. The CDR3 is 16 residues long. CDR1 KGHSH and CDR2 LQKENI come from the germline V gene. Study-wide points: Normal lung had highest clonality; later lesions appeared denser, more diverse.

The protocol was immunoSEQ multiplex PCR, while the TCRdb copy is restricted to in-frame clones and leaves out a portion. The table records 6,000 to 9,000 clones, around 85% of them present only once. The source of this sequence is a person older than 75 with lung adenocarcinoma. The chain carries TRBV18 and TRBJ1-4, with 8 nucleotides matching TRBD1. Material for sequencing was FFPE minimally invasive lung adenocarcinoma tissue. CDR3 protein: CASSPIQGARDEKLFF. The CDR3, as DNA: TGTGCCAGCTCACCCATCCAGGGGGCGCGCGATGAAAAACTGTTTTTT.